A single sample is the source of the 16 T cell receptor beta chains below, sequenced in a study of STAT5B mutations in CD4+ large granular lymphocyte leukemia (dated by TCRdb to between 2021 and 2023). Libraries were built with the immunoSEQ multiplex PCR assay. TCRdb re-hosts the immuneACCESS table, in-frame sequences only. Its copies lack some clones; in the studies checked, an unresolved V gene accounts for under half of them, and the cause for the rest is not known. The sample data list 23,000 or so clones, and 60% to 80% of these were observed just once. The ten largest clones add up to over 8% of the sample. The sample taken for sequencing was CD4+ T cells from blood buffy coats. These receptors all come from a human donor in good health.

The rearrangement joins TRBV6-5 to TRBJ2-5; no clear D gene. This CDR3 has 14 residues. The germline CDR1 and CDR2 sequences are MNHEY and SVGAGI. V lost 7 bases, J lost 5 bases, and 17 bases lay in between. CDR3 sequence: CASNSIGRGETQYF. The CDR3, as DNA: TGTGCCAGCAACTCGATAGGACGTGGTGAGACCCAGTACTTC.

V gene TRBV7-2 combines with J gene TRBJ2-5, with 7 bases lining up with TRBD1. With V trimmed by 4 bases and J by 5 bases, 4 bases remained unmatched. Germline V CDR1 and CDR2: SGHTA, FQGNSA. This CDR3 is 13 amino acids long. The DNA of the CDR3 is TGTGCCAGCAGCTCGACAGGGAAGGAGACCCAGTACTTC. It yields the protein CASSSTGKETQYF.

The chain has TRBV29-1 and TRBJ1-2, with 12 bases matching TRBD1. Germline CDR1 is SQVTM and CDR2 is ANQGSEA. The CDR3 consists of 13 residues. Trimming removed 6 bases from V and 7 bases from J; junction bases left unmatched: 6. The CDR3 DNA sequence: TGCAGCGTGACCGGGACAGGGGGCTTTGGCTACACCTTC. This sequence encodes CSVTGTGGFGYTF. Complete variable domain (other parts from reference TRBV29-1 and TRBJ1-2): SAVISQKPSRDICQRGTSLTIQCQVDSQVTMMFWYRQQPGQSLTLIATANQGSEATYESGFVIDKFPISRPNLTFSTLTVSNMSPEDSSIYLCSVTGTGGFGYTFGSGTRLTVV.

This clone was counted only a few times. The chain employs TRBV9 and TRBJ2-2, with D unresolved. The germline CDR1 and CDR2 sequences are SGDLS and YYNGEE. The CDR3 loop spans 13 amino acids. V shed 3 bases and J shed 1 base, with 4 bases lying between them. DNA for the CDR3: TGTGCCAGCAGCGCCCAGAACACCGGGGAGCTGTTTTTT. Its protein product is CASSAQNTGELFF. Variable domain in full (rest from reference TRBV9 and TRBJ2-2): DSGVTQTPKHLITATGQRVTLRCSPRSGDLSVYWYQQSLDQGLQFLIQYYNGEERAKGNILERFSAQQFPDLHSELNLSSLELGDSALYFCASSAQNTGELFFGEGSRLTVL.

The V gene is TRBV28, the J gene TRBJ2-3, with D hard to call. The CDR3 spans 12 residues. Trimming shortened V by 7 bases and J by 2 bases, and 7 bases separated the two germline ends. Germline V gives CDR1 MDHEN, CDR2 SYDVKM. CDR3 residues: CASNTPTDTQYF. The CDR3 DNA sequence: TGTGCCAGCAATACCCCCACAGATACGCAGTATTTT.

This rearrangement joins TRBV5-1 to TRBJ2-7, with 13 bases that match TRBD2. V lost 0 bases, J lost 6 bases, and 0 bases stayed unmatched. The CDR3 spans 14 residues. Per germline, CDR1 SGHRS and CDR2 YFSETQ. CDR3 sequence reads: CASSLGLAGGEQYF. In DNA form, the CDR3 reads TGCGCCAGCAGCTTGGGACTAGCGGGAGGCGAGCAGTACTTC.

This sequence joins TRBV30 and TRBJ1-4, with 7 nucleotides matching TRBD1. This CDR3 region has 13 residues. Germline V gene data show CDR1 as GTSNPN and CDR2 as SVGIG (reference sequence). V lost 5 bases and J lost 8; bases outside the gene matches: 8. CDR3 nucleotides: TGTGCCTGGGGTGGGACAGCGGGAGAAAAACTGTTTTTT. The encoded protein is CAWGGTAGEKLFF.

This clone has more than one count but fewer than ten. CDR3 region: CASSFSSSYNEQFF. The CDR3 coding sequence is TGTGCCAGCAGCTTTAGTAGCTCCTACAATGAGCAGTTCTTC. The chain has TRBV11-2 and TRBJ2-1, with no clear D. The germline V gene encodes CDR1 SGHAT and CDR2 FQNNGV. V was cut by 3 bases and J by 0 bases, with 6 bases left in between. CDR3 length: 14 amino acids.

This clone was detected a few times. The chain recombines TRBV6-6 with TRBJ1-3; unclear D gene. In germline, CDR1 is MNHNY, CDR2 SVGAGI (reference sequence). V gave up 6 bases and J gave up 8 bases, with 11 bases separating them. This CDR3 comprises 12 residues. This chain's CDR3 is CASSRSGDTIYF. In nucleotides, the CDR3 is TGTGCCAGCAGCCGATCTGGGGACACCATATATTTT.

V and J are TRBV15 and TRBJ2-1, with a weak D call TRBD2 (6 bases). The CDR3 has 15 residues. V lost 0 bases to trimming and J lost 5 bases, with 11 bases between them. The germline V gene has CDR1 LNHNV and CDR2 YYDKDF (reference sequence). DNA of the CDR3: TGTGCCACCAGCAGAGATAGGCGGGGCAACAATGAGCAGTTCTTC. Translated, it gives CATSRDRRGNNEQFF.

V gene TRBV5-8 combines with J gene TRBJ2-5; the D is unclear. Germline V gene data show CDR1 as SGHTS and CDR2 as YDEGEE. The CDR3 runs 13 residues. V lost 7 bases and J 0 bases, leaving 10 bases between the germline ends. CDR3 bases: TGTGCCAGCGTACCCCCCAACCAAGAGACCCAGTACTTC. Translating gives CASVPPNQETQYF. Variable domain in full (rest from reference TRBV5-8 and TRBJ2-5): EAGVTQSPTHLIKTRGQQATLRCSPISGHTSVYWYQQALGLGLQFLLWYDEGEERNRGNFPPRFSGRQFPNYSSELNVNALELEDSALYLCASVPPNQETQYFGPGTRLLVL.

The chain employs TRBV10-3 and TRBJ2-7; D gene unclear. The CDR3 consists of 13 residues. Germline V lookup: CDR1 ENHRY, CDR2 SYGVKD. V was clipped by 6 bases and J by 0 bases, with 9 bases between them. CDR3 sequence reads: CAISFRASYEQYF. DNA for the CDR3: TGTGCCATCAGCTTTAGGGCCTCCTACGAGCAGTACTTC.

This chain joins TRBV27 and TRBJ2-1; D might be TRBD1 (5 bases). V shed 3 bases and J shed 5 bases, with 11 bases lying between them. Germline V gene sequence: CDR1 MNHEY, CDR2 SMNVEV (reference sequence). CDR3 length equals 14 residues. The CDR3 DNA sequence: TGTGCCAGCAGTTTTGCAGGGTGGGACAATGAGCAGTTCTTC. Translated: CASSFAGWDNEQFF.

The chain couples TRBV6-1 to TRBJ2-5; 8 nucleotides agree with TRBD2. J lost 5 bases, V lost 7 bases, and 12 bases had no gene match. The CDR3 length is 15 residues. Germline V lookup: CDR1 MNHNS, CDR2 SASEGT. In nucleotides, the CDR3 is TGTGCCAGCACCTCGGGACGGGGGGGCAGGGAGACCCAGTACTTC. Protein: CASTSGRGGRETQYF.

Only a few counts were recorded for this clone. J is TRBJ2-7 and V is TRBV4-2; TRBD1 matches 8 bases. The CDR3 is made up of 14 amino acids. With 4 bases clipped from V and 3 bases from J, the junction kept 5 bases outside the gene matches. CDR1 is LGHNA, CDR2 YNFKEQ, per germline. CDR3 sequence: CASSPGGRGYEQYF. The DNA for the CDR3 is TGTGCCAGCAGCCCAGGGGGCAGGGGCTACGAGCAGTACTTC.

This clone was seen only once. The V gene is TRBV19, the J gene TRBJ2-1, with TRBD2 identical over 12 bases. The V gene end was trimmed by 6 bases and the J gene end by 9 bases; junction bases not matched to a gene: 6. This CDR3 spans 14 amino acids. Germline V gene data show CDR1 as LNHDA and CDR2 as SQIVND (reference sequence). CDR3 region: CASRTSGRSLEQFF. The CDR3 DNA is TGTGCCAGTAGAACTAGCGGGAGGAGTCTTGAGCAGTTCTTC.